The clone carrying this T cell receptor beta chain appeared a few times. The entry originates in a study of T-cell memory formation after mild COVID-19. TCRdb re-analysed the 5' RACE reads in MiXCR, keeping a single row per CDR3 protein. The sample contains about 390,000 distinct CDR3 sequences, about a sixth of which appear only once. The CDR3 runs 19 residues. V was clipped by 2 bases and J by 1 base, with 22 bases between them. Germline CDR1 is MNHEY and CDR2 is SVGAGI. The sample consisted of PBMCs or a T cell subset sorted from them (not recorded which). This clonotype was sampled from a young man who had mild COVID-19 (a few samples of this study predate the infection). Cell type and time point are not known. The gene calls are TRBV6-5 and TRBJ2-3; a possible D gene is TRBD1 (7 bases). Here the CDR3 reads CASSYLWQGEVYGTDTQYF. The CDR3 DNA reads as TGTGCCAGCAGTTACCTTTGGCAGGGGGAGGTTTACGGCACAGATACGCAGTATTTT.